This TCR beta chain emerged from a study of T cell changes during pregnancy in multiple sclerosis. Assay: immunoSEQ multiplex PCR; the TCRdb copy retains only in-frame clones and omits some. This sample has tens of thousands of clones; just over 90% occur once, and the top ten carry over 1.1%. Per the germline V gene, CDR1 is LNHDA and CDR2 is SQIVND (reference sequence). This CDR3 region has 14 residues. Trimming stripped 8 bases from V and 2 bases from J, with 16 bases between. The chain joins TRBV19 to TRBJ2-7; weak D call: TRBD2 (6 bases). The specimen comprised peripheral blood, sampled after pregnancy. This TCR was sampled from a female donor with multiple sclerosis, enrolled in a pregnancy study. CDR3 sequence (DNA): TGTGCCAGTTCAAAGCGGGTTGGGACCTACGAGCAGTACTTC. Translation: CASSKRVGTYEQYF.